A single sample gave rise to the 27 T cell receptor beta chains below, sequenced in a study of blood T cell repertoires in COVID-19 (TCRdb year 2020). The method behind the library was the immunoSEQ multiplex PCR assay. The clones in this table, taken by TCRdb from immuneACCESS, are in-frame only. Not every clone is retained; where verified, under half of the shortfall comes from an unresolved V gene, and the cause of the rest is unknown. Recorded for this sample are 540,000 or so clones; less than 90% of them occurred a single time. In total, the top ten clones hold less than 9.5% of the sample. The source material was peripheral blood. The receptor set was obtained from a woman in her fifties or sixties with COVID-19, enrolled during active disease.

The chain carries TRBV7-9 and TRBJ1-1, with a possible D match to TRBD1 (5 bases). The length of the CDR3 is 14 residues. CDR1 is SEHNR and CDR2 is FQNEAQ in the germline V gene (reference sequence). V lost 5 bases and J 1 base, leaving 11 bases between the germline ends. The CDR3 region is CASSQGTANTEAFF. DNA for the CDR3: TGTGCCAGCAGCCAAGGGACTGCGAACACTGAAGCTTTCTTT.

The chain employs TRBV4-1 and TRBJ2-7; the D gene is possibly TRBD2 (5 bases). Trimming left V 4 bases short and J 0 bases short, with 16 bases between. This CDR3 spans 16 amino acids. From germline, CDR1 is MGHRA and CDR2 YSYEKL. CDR3 amino acids: CASSPDAAGLSYEQYF. The DNA for the CDR3 is TGCGCCAGCAGCCCCGACGCTGCGGGTCTCTCCTACGAGCAGTACTTC.

This clone occurred a few times. The chain couples TRBV5-4 to TRBJ1-1, with D tentatively TRBD1 (6 bases). The V end was cut by 4 bases, the J end by 5 bases, with 15 bases between. CDR1 SGHNT and CDR2 YYREEE come from the germline V gene (reference sequence). CDR3 size: 14 residues. CDR3 loop: CASSLPIQGTEAFF. The CDR3 DNA reads TGTGCCAGCAGCCTACCCATTCAGGGGACTGAAGCTTTCTTT.

The chain combines TRBV5-1 with TRBJ2-7; D possibly corresponds to TRBD2 (5 bases). Germline CDR1 and CDR2: SGHRS and YFSETQ. This CDR3 is 16 amino acids long. Between the trimmed V and J ends, which lost 0 bases and 7 bases, there was a span of 20 bases. The CDR3 protein is CASSLGESYPPREQYF. The DNA of the CDR3 is TGCGCCAGCAGCTTGGGGGAGTCTTATCCACCTAGGGAGCAGTACTTC.

The genes are TRBV28 and TRBJ1-2; 8 bases are shared with TRBD1. Per germline, CDR1 MDHEN and CDR2 SYDVKM. V shed 3 bases, J shed 8 bases, and the junction held 8 bases outside the gene matches. The CDR3 runs 14 residues. Here the CDR3 reads CASSLAGGAGGYTF. CDR3 in DNA: TGTGCCAGCAGTTTGGCAGGGGGCGCGGGGGGCTACACCTTC.

The rearrangement links TRBV19 to TRBJ2-7; maybe TRBD2 (6 bases). The V and J ends lost 7 bases and 0 bases respectively, with 13 bases between them. Germline assignment: CDR1 LNHDA and CDR2 SQIVND (reference sequence). This CDR3 contains 14 residues. The DNA for the CDR3 is TGTGCCAGTAAAAAGGGACTCAGCTCCTACGAGCAGTACTTC. Translation gives CASKKGLSSYEQYF.

The chain employs TRBV2 and TRBJ2-1; 7 nucleotides align to TRBD1. This CDR3 contains 18 residues. V dropped 7 bases and J dropped 2; count of bases not matched to a gene: 17. Germline values: CDR1 SNHLY, CDR2 FYNNEI. The CDR3 DNA sequence: TGTGCCAGCACCGAAATCTCTCACCGGGACAGTACCTACAATGAGCAGTTCTTC. As protein: CASTEISHRDSTYNEQFF.

V usage is TRBV27 and J usage is TRBJ1-4; tentative D call: TRBD1 (5 bases). V lost 3 bases and J 3 bases, leaving 8 bases between the germline ends. Germline-derived CDR1 and CDR2 are MNHEY and SMNVEV (reference sequence). This CDR3 region has 14 residues. The DNA of the CDR3 is TGTGCCAGCAGTTTCGGGGGGGCTAATGAAAAACTGTTTTTT. Translated: CASSFGGANEKLFF.

The V call is TRBV4-1, the J call TRBJ1-5; D might be TRBD1 (6 bases). V lost 3 bases and J 9 bases, leaving 15 bases between the germline ends. Germline V gene lookup returns CDR1 MGHRA and CDR2 YSYEKL. This CDR3 region has 14 residues. In DNA form, the CDR3 reads TGCGCCAGCAGCCAGGGCACAGGGACACGGCCCCAGCATTTT. Residues: CASSQGTGTRPQHF.

In this sample, this clone turned up a few times. The rearrangement joins TRBV19 to TRBJ1-1; possibly TRBD1 for D (5 bases). The CDR3 totals 14 residues. Looked up from germline, CDR1 is LNHDA and CDR2 is SQIVND (reference sequence). With 7 bases removed from V and 4 bases from J, the gap between germline ends came to 16 bases. The CDR3 region is CASTLGGSGTEAFF. The CDR3 nucleotides are TGTGCCAGTACTCTCGGGGGTTCCGGCACTGAAGCTTTCTTT. Full variable domain (rest looked up from reference TRBV19 and TRBJ1-1): DGGITQSPKYLFRKEGQNVTLSCEQNLNHDAMYWYRQDPGQGLRLIYYSQIVNDFQKGDIAEGYSVSREKKESFPLTVTSAQKNPTAFYLCASTLGGSGTEAFFGQGTRLTVV.

As regards this clone: Other DNA sequences of this sample code for an identical CDR3. The genes are TRBV10-3 and TRBJ1-1, with D perhaps TRBD1 (5 bases). Germline CDR1 reads ENHRY; CDR2 reads SYGVKD. CDR3 size: 14 residues. Deletions cut 0 bases from V and 1 base from J, with 6 bases between. The CDR3 here is CAISESTGNTEAFF. Here the CDR3 DNA reads TGTGCCATCAGTGAGTCTACAGGGAACACTGAAGCTTTCTTT.

Only one count was recorded for this clone. The gene calls are TRBV5-5 and TRBJ2-2; D perhaps matches TRBD1 (6 bases). Germline loops: CDR1 SGHKS, CDR2 YYEKEE (reference sequence). Trimming shortened V by 1 base and J by 7 bases, and 8 bases separated the two germline ends. This CDR3 region has 13 residues. CDR3 residues: CASSLSGVGELFF. The CDR3 DNA sequence: TGTGCCAGCAGCTTGTCAGGGGTCGGGGAGCTGTTTTTT.

The chain is built from TRBV10-3 and TRBJ2-3; TRBD2 agrees at 9 bases. The CDR3 consists of 13 residues. The V and J ends lost 8 bases and 4 bases, in that order; junction bases with no gene match: 4. The germline gives CDR1 ENHRY, CDR2 SYGVKD. This CDR3 is CAILAGSADTQYF. The CDR3 DNA reads as TGTGCCATCCTAGCGGGGAGCGCAGATACGCAGTATTTT.

The rearrangement uses TRBV10-3 and TRBJ1-6; unclear D gene. Trimming left V 4 bases short and J 8 bases short, with 12 bases between. Germline loops: CDR1 ENHRY, CDR2 SYGVKD. This CDR3 contains 14 residues. CDR3 region: CAISAGQNHSPLHF. DNA for the CDR3: TGTGCCATCAGTGCTGGGCAGAACCATTCACCCCTCCACTTT.

This chain joins TRBV12-3 or TRBV12-4 and TRBJ1-2, with D perhaps TRBD1 (5 bases). The CDR3 spans 12 residues. V dropped 8 bases and J dropped 4 bases, with 11 bases sitting between them. In DNA, the CDR3 is TGTGCCAGCGGGGCAGAGATCTATGGCTACACCTTC. This encodes CASGAEIYGYTF.

This sequence joins TRBV6-5 and TRBJ1-1; perhaps TRBD1 as D (5 bases). Germline assignment: CDR1 MNHEY and CDR2 SVGAGI. The CDR3 contains 14 residues. The V end lost 2 bases, the J end lost 3 bases, and 10 bases lay between the germline ends. The CDR3 sequence: CASSYRGRDTEAFF. The CDR3 DNA reads TGTGCCAGCAGTTACAGGGGCAGGGACACTGAAGCTTTCTTT.

The J gene is TRBJ2-4, the V gene TRBV29-1; D is perhaps TRBD1 (6 bases). Germline assignment: CDR1 SQVTM and CDR2 ANQGSEA. The CDR3 extends over 17 amino acids. V gave up 0 bases and J gave up 2 bases, with 17 bases separating them. The CDR3 DNA reads as TGCAGCGTTGAAGAAAGGGCAGGGGAGCTCACCAAAAACATTCAGTACTTC. Translated, it gives CSVEERAGELTKNIQYF.

Notes on this clone: Other DNA sequences in the sample encode the same CDR3. The chain recombines TRBV11-2 with TRBJ1-6; D unresolved. V was shortened by 0 bases and J by 10 bases, with 7 bases between the two germline ends. CDR3 length: 13 residues. Germline V CDR1 and CDR2: SGHAT, FQNNGV. CDR3 region: CASSLDLRSPLHF. The CDR3 DNA sequence: TGTGCCAGCAGCTTAGATCTGAGATCACCCCTCCACTTT.

J is TRBJ1-2 and V is TRBV20-1, with D uncertain. The CDR3 runs to 11 residues. CDR1 is DFQATT, CDR2 SNEGSKA, per germline (reference sequence). The V end lost 6 bases, the J end lost 14 bases, and 19 bases lay between the germline ends. CDR3 DNA sequence: TGCAGTGCCCCCTACCGGGGTCGACCGACCTTC. This sequence encodes CSAPYRGRPTF.

This clone was counted between two and nine times. The J gene is TRBJ1-2, the V gene TRBV6-5; no clear D. V lost 8 bases to trimming and J lost 8 bases, with 18 bases between them. The CDR3 has 13 residues. Germline lookup yields CDR1 MNHEY and CDR2 SVGAGI. This CDR3 reads CASELSLSYGYTF. In DNA, the CDR3 is TGTGCCAGCGAACTATCCCTCTCGTACGGCTACACCTTC.

The rearrangement uses TRBV3-1 (or the pseudogene TRBV3-2) and TRBJ2-7; D not certain. Germline V CDR1 and CDR2: LGHDT, YNNKEL (reference sequence). The CDR3 has 14 residues. V shed 3 bases and J shed 4 bases, with 13 bases lying between them. The CDR3 spells CASSHRRSDYEQYF. DNA of the CDR3: TGTGCCAGCAGCCATAGGCGGTCAGATTACGAGCAGTACTTC.

This chain uses TRBV5-6 with TRBJ2-7; TRBD1 agrees at 7 bases. The CDR3 contains 16 residues. Germline V CDR1 and CDR2: SGHDT, YYEEEE. Losses at the gene ends were 5 bases for V and 0 bases for J; bases not matched to a gene: 11. CDR3 region: CASRGGTGESSYEQYF. The DNA of the CDR3 is TGTGCCAGCAGGGGCGGTACAGGGGAGTCCTCCTACGAGCAGTACTTC. Combining the CDR3 with reference TRBV5-6 and TRBJ2-7 gives the whole variable domain DAGVTQSPTHLIKTRGQQVTLRCSPKSGHDTVSWYQQALGQGPQFIFQYYEEEERQRGNFPDRFSGHQFPNYSSELNVNALLLGDSALYLCASRGGTGESSYEQYFGPGTRLTVT.

V and J are TRBV3-1 (or the pseudogene TRBV3-2) and TRBJ1-2, with unresolved D. The CDR3 length is 16 residues. The germline V gene has CDR1 LGHDT and CDR2 YNNKEL (reference sequence). Trimming left V 1 base short and J 8 bases short, with 20 bases between. The CDR3 sequence is CASSQAFTRGGWGYTF. The CDR3 DNA follows: TGTGCCAGCAGCCAAGCTTTCACACGGGGTGGTTGGGGCTACACCTTC.

The V and J genes are TRBV15 and TRBJ1-1; D unclear. CDR1 and CDR2 (germline): LNHNV, YYDKDF (reference sequence). The CDR3 is 15 residues long. Trimming took 5 bases from V and 7 from J, leaving 20 bases between them. CDR3 coding DNA: TGTGCCACCAGCTCCCGAGGCGGGGTCGCACTTGAAGCTTTCTTT. Translating gives CATSSRGGVALEAFF. Full variable domain (outside the CDR3, taken from reference TRBV15 and TRBJ1-1): DAMVIQNPRYQVTQFGKPVTLSCSQTLNHNVMYWYQQKSSQAPKLLFHYYDKDFNNEADTPDNFQSRRPNTSFCFLDIRSPGLGDTAMYLCATSSRGGVALEAFFGQGTRLTVV.

V is TRBV7-5 and J is TRBJ1-1. TRBV7-5 is a documented pseudogene. The CDR3 spans 10 residues. CDR3 bases: TGTGCCCAGATGGGGGGTGCAGCTTTCTTT. Its protein is CAQMGGAAFF.

V usage is TRBV11-2 and J usage is TRBJ1-4; the D is unclear. Germline-derived CDR1 and CDR2 are SGHAT and FQNNGV. The ends were cut back, 0 bases at V and 10 bases at J, with 6 bases in the middle. CDR3 size: 12 residues. The CDR3 sequence: CASSLEIGKLFF. CDR3 coding DNA: TGTGCCAGCAGCTTAGAGATCGGAAAACTGTTTTTT.

Comments on this clone: The same CDR3 also results from other DNA sequences found in this sample. The V gene is TRBV18, the J gene TRBJ1-2, with TRBD1 as a possible D gene (6 bases). The CDR3 length is 13 residues. Germline V CDR1 and CDR2: KGHSH, LQKENI. V lost 2 bases and J lost 3, with 7 bases in between. The CDR3 protein is CASSPEGDYGYTF. The CDR3, as DNA: TGTGCCAGCTCACCAGAGGGGGACTATGGCTACACCTTC.